These T cell receptor beta chains were read from a single sample in a study of blood T cell repertoires in COVID-19. Data came from immunoSEQ multiplex PCR; TCRdb stores just in-frame clones and leaves some out. The sample lists 210,000 or so clones; 70% to 90% were seen once. Sequences were obtained from peripheral blood. The source is a woman under 30 who had recovered from COVID-19. Each CDR3 is given with its conserved first and last residue. D genes are given only for firm matches. Expanded clones are given a class, and other clones once, few, many or no size at all.

TRBJ2-5,TRBV3-1/TRBV3-2,TRBD2,few,CASTDGGGGQETQYF,TGTGCCAGCACCGACGGTGGGGGAGGGCAAGAGACCCAGTACTTC
TRBJ1-5,TRBV7-9,TRBD1,.,CASSLVAGQADQPQHF,TGTGCCAGCAGCTTAGTGGCGGGACAGGCCGATCAGCCCCAGCATTTT
TRBJ1-4,TRBV6-5,TRBD1,.,CASSRGTGVIEKLFF,TGTGCCAGCAGCCGCGGGACAGGGGTTATTGAAAAACTGTTTTTT
TRBJ1-4,TRBV7-6,.,.,CASSLEPGDNEKLFF,TGTGCCAGCAGCTTAGAGCCAGGGGATAATGAAAAACTGTTTTTT
TRBJ1-1,TRBV4-2,.,.,CASSQGRDTEAFF,TGTGCCAGCAGCCAAGGACGGGACACTGAAGCTTTCTTT
TRBJ1-6,TRBV2,.,.,CASSEARGNSPLHF,TGTGCCAGCAGTGAAGCTCGGGGGAATTCACCCCTCCACTTT
TRBJ1-3,TRBV30,TRBD1,few,CAWSGRDRLSSGNTIYF,TGTGCCTGGAGTGGCCGGGACAGGTTGAGCTCTGGAAACACCATATATTTT
TRBJ1-4,TRBV19,TRBD1,.,CASSTLILNQGDNEKLFF,TGTGCCAGTAGTACCCTCATTCTAAATCAGGGGGACAATGAAAAACTGTTTTTT
TRBJ1-2,TRBV18,TRBD1,once,CASHRDRGPIEDGYTF,TGTGCCAGCCATCGGGACAGGGGGCCGATTGAGGATGGCTACACCTTC
TRBJ2-7,TRBV29-1,TRBD2,few,CSVYIGLAGETQYF,TGCAGCGTTTATATCGGACTAGCGGGAGAGACGCAGTACTTC
TRBJ2-7,TRBV6-6,TRBD1,once,CASSYPQGAGEQYF,TGTGCCAGCAGTTACCCTCAGGGGGCTGGAGAGCAGTACTTC
TRBJ2-7,TRBV7-2,.,.,CASSLRFYSVLNLSYEQYF,TGTGCCAGCAGCCTCCGATTTTATAGTGTACTAAACCTCTCCTACGAGCAGTACTTC
TRBJ2-1,TRBV29-1,.,few,CSVERGLLVNEQFF,TGCAGCGTTGAACGGGGTTTATTGGTCAATGAGCAGTTCTTC
TRBJ2-1,TRBV10-3,TRBD2,.,CAISTAGAYNEQFF,TGTGCCATCAGTACAGCGGGAGCTTACAATGAGCAGTTCTTC
TRBJ1-1,TRBV9,TRBD1,.,CASSVTGGTEAFF,TGTGCCAGCAGCGTAACAGGGGGCACTGAAGCTTTCTTT